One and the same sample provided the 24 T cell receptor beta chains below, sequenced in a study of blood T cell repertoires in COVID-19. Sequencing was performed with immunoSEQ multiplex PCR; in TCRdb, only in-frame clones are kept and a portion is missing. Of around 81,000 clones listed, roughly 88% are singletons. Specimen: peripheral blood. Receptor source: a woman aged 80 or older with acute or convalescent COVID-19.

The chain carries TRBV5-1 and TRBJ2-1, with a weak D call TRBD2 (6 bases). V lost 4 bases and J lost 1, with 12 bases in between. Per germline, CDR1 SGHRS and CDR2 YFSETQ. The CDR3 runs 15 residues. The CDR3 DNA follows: TGCGCCAGCAGCCTGGGGACTCTATCCTACAATGAGCAGTTCTTC. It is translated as CASSLGTLSYNEQFF. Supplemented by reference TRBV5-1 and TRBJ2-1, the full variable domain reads KAGVTQTPRYLIKTRGQQVTLSCSPISGHRSVSWYQQTPGQGLQFLFEYFSETQRNKGNFPGRFSGRQFSNSRSEMNVSTLELGDSALYLCASSLGTLSYNEQFFGPGTRLTVL.

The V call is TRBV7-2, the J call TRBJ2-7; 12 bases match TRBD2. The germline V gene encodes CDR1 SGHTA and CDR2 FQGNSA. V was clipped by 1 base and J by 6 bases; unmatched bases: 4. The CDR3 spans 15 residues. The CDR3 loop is CASSLVRLAGVEQYF. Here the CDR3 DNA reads TGTGCCAGCAGCTTAGTTAGACTAGCGGGAGTCGAGCAGTACTTC.

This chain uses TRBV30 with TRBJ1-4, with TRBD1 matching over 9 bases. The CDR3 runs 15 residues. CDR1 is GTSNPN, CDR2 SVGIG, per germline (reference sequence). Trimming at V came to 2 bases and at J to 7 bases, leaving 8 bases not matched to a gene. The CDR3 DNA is TGTGCCTGGAGTCGTGGACAGGGGTCTGCTGAAAAACTGTTTTTT. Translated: CAWSRGQGSAEKLFF.

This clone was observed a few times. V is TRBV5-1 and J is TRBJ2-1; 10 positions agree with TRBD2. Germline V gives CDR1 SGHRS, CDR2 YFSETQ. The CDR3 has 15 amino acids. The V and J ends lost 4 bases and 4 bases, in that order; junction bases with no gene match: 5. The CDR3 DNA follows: TGCGCCAGCAGCGGACTAGCGGTCAATTACAATGAGCAGTTCTTC. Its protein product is CASSGLAVNYNEQFF.

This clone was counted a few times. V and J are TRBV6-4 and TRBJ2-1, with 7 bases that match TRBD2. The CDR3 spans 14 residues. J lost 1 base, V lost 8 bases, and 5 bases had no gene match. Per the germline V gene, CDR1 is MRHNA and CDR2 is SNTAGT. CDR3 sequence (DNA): TGTGCCAGCGGTGGCGGGAGTTCCTACAATGAGCAGTTCTTC. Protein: CASGGGSSYNEQFF.

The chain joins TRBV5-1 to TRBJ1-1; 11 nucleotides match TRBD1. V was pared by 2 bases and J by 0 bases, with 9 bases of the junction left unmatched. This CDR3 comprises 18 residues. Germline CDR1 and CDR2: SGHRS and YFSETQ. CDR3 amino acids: CASSLLGQGAQVNTEAFF. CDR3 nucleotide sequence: TGCGCCAGCAGCTTACTCGGACAGGGGGCTCAGGTGAACACTGAAGCTTTCTTT. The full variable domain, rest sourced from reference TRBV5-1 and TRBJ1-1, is KAGVTQTPRYLIKTRGQQVTLSCSPISGHRSVSWYQQTPGQGLQFLFEYFSETQRNKGNFPGRFSGRQFSNSRSEMNVSTLELGDSALYLCASSLLGQGAQVNTEAFFGQGTRLTVV.

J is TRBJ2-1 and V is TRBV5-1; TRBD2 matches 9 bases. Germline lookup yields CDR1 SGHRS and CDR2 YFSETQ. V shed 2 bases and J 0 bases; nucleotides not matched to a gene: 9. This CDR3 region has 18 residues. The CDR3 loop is CASSLRARGGTSYNEQFF. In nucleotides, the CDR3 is TGCGCCAGCAGCTTAAGGGCGCGGGGGGGTACCTCCTACAATGAGCAGTTCTTC.

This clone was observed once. The CDR3 region is CASSEKNMTAYSNQPQHF. The CDR3 DNA sequence: TGTGCCAGCAGCGAAAAAAATATGACAGCTTATAGCAATCAGCCCCAGCATTTT. J is TRBJ1-5 and V is TRBV21-1; the table's D call, TRBD1, was not checked against the DNA. TRBV21-1 is reported as a pseudogene. The length of the CDR3 is 18 residues.

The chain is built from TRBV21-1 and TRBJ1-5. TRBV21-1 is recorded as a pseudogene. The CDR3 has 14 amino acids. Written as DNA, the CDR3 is TGTGCCAGCAGCACTCGGGAACCTCATCAGCCCCAGCATTTT. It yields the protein CASSTREPHQPQHF.

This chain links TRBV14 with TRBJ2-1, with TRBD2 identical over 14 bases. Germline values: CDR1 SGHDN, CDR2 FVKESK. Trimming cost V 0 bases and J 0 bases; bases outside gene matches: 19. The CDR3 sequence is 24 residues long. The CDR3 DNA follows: TGTGCCAGCAGCCAAGAAAATTTCGGGGCACCGGGACTAGCGGGGGCAGGCTCCTACAATGAGCAGTTCTTC. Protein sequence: CASSQENFGAPGLAGAGSYNEQFF.

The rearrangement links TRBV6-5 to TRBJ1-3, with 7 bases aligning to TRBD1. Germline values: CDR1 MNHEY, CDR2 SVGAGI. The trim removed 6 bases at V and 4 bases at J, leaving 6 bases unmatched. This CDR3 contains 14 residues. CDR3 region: CASSLGQAGNTIYF. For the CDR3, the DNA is TGTGCCAGCAGCCTCGGACAGGCCGGAAACACCATATATTTT.

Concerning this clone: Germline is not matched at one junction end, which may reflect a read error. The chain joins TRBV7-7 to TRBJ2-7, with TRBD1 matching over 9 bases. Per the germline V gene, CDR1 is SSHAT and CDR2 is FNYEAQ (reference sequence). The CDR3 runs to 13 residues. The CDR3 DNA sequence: TGTGCTAGCAGCTCCCGGACAGGGGCCAAGCAGTACTTC. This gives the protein CASSSRTGAKQYF.

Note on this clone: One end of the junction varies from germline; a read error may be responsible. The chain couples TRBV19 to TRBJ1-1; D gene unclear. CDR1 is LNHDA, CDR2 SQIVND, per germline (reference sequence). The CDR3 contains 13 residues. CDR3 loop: CASSIIGGTEAFF. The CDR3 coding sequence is TGTGCCAGCAGTATCATAGGCGGCACTGAAGCTTTCTTT.

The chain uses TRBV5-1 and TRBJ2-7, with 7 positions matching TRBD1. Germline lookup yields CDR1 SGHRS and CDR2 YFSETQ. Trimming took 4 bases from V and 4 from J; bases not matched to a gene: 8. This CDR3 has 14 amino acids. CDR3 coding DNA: TGCGCCAGCAGCCCACGACAGGGAATATACGAGCAGTACTTC. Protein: CASSPRQGIYEQYF.

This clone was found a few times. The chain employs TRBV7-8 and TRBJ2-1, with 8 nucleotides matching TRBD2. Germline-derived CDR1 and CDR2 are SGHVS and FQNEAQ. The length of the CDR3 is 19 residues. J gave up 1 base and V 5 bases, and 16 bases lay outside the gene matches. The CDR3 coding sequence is TGTGCCAGCAGCCCCGGGGGTAGCGGGGTCTTTCGATCCTACAATGAGCAGTTCTTC. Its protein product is CASSPGGSGVFRSYNEQFF.

CDR3 loop: CASSYGQGAWNEQFF. The CDR3 DNA is TGTGCCAGCAGCTATGGACAGGGGGCTTGGAATGAGCAGTTCTTC. The chain links TRBV6-5 to TRBJ2-1; 11 bases are shared with TRBD1. CDR1 is MNHEY and CDR2 is SVGAGI in the germline V gene. Losses at the gene ends were 6 bases for V and 7 bases for J; bases not matched to a gene: 8. CDR3 length: 15 residues.

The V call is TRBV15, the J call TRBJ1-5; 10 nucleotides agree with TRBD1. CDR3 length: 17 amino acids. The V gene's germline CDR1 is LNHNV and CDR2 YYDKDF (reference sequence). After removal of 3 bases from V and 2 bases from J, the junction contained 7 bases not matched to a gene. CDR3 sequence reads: CATSRGQGTMGNQPQHF. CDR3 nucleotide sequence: TGTGCCACCAGCAGGGGACAGGGGACTATGGGCAATCAGCCCCAGCATTTT.

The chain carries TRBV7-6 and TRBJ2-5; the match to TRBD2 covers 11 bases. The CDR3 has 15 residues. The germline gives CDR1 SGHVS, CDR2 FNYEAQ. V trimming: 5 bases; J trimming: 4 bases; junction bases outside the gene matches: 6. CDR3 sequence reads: CASSQLAGVPETQYF. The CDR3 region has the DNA TGTGCCAGCAGCCAACTAGCGGGAGTGCCAGAGACCCAGTACTTC.

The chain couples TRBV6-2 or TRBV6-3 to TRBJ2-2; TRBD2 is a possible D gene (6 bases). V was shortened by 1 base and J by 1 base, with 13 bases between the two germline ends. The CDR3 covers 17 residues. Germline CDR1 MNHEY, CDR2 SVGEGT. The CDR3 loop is CASSYLLGSGNTGELFF. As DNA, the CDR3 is TGTGCCAGCAGTTACTTATTAGGTAGCGGGAACACCGGGGAGCTGTTTTTT.

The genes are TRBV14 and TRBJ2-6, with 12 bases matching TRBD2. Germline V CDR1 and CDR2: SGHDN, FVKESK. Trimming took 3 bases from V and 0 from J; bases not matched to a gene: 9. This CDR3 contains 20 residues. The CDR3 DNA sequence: TGTGCCAGCAGCCACGCCTTGGGACTAGCGGGCCCCTCTGGGGCCAACGTCCTGACTTTC. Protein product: CASSHALGLAGPSGANVLTF.

The CDR3 DNA reads TGCGCCAGCAGCCAAGATTTAGATTCCTACGGGGAGCAGTACTTC. Translating gives CASSQDLDSYGEQYF. V is TRBV4-3 and J is TRBJ2-7; D gene uncertain. Germline V gives CDR1 LGHNA, CDR2 YSLEER. The ends were cut back, 0 bases at V and 7 bases at J, with 16 bases in the middle. CDR3 size: 15 residues.

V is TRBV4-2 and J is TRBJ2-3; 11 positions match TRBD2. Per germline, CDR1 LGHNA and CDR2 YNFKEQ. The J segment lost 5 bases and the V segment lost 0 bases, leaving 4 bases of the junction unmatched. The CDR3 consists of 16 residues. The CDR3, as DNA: TGTGCCAGCAGCCAAGATAGCGGGAGGGCCGGAGATACGCAGTATTTT. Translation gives CASSQDSGRAGDTQYF.

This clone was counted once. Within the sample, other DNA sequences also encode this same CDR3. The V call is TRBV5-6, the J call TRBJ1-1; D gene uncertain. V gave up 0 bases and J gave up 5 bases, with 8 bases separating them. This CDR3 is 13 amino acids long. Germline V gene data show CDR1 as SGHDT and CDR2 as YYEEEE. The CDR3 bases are TGTGCCAGCAGCTTGGGTGGAGGTACTGAAGCTTTCTTT. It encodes CASSLGGGTEAFF.

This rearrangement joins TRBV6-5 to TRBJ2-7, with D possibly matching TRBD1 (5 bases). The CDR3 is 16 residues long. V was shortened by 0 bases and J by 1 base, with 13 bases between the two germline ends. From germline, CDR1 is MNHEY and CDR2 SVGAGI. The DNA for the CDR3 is TGTGCCAGCAGTTACTCGCGGCAGGGCAGATCCTACGAGCAGTACTTC. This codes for CASSYSRQGRSYEQYF.